These 13 T cell receptor beta chains originate from one sample sequenced in a study of human T cells and chemical hapten exposure (dated by TCRdb to about 2021). This specimen's time point label, per the study, means: pre-sensitization, week 0. This specimen's treatment or condition label, interpreted: therapeutic diphenylcyclopropenone sensitization with weekly scalp DPC. Libraries were prepared through RACE. Sequencing instrument: NextSeq 500. TCRdb reworked the public reads: Q25 trimming with fastp, MiXCR clone assembly, productive beta chains retained. When rows share a CDR3 protein, they turn into one entry using the most common DNA and genes. The sample has more than 150,000 distinct CDR3 sequences on record, about 31% of them singletons. The top ten hold less than 3.5% of the sample. This material consisted of whole blood, taken in connection with sensitization to the hapten diphenylcyclopropenone (DPC). These receptors were collected from a woman aged 25 to 39 with alopecia areata. Some clones in this sample may be carry-over from other donors' samples.

This rearrangement joins TRBV7-2 to TRBJ1-2; the D gene is possibly TRBD1 (5 bases). CDR1 and CDR2 (germline): SGHTA, FQGNSA. CDR3 length: 14 amino acids. Trimming shortened V by 6 bases and J by 8 bases, and 19 bases separated the two germline ends. CDR3 DNA: TGTGCCAGCAGAAAAGGCGTAGGGGCATGGGGCTACACCTTC. The encoded protein is CASRKGVGAWGYTF.

This clonotype appeared a few times. This sequence joins TRBV20-1 and TRBJ2-2; no reliable D call. The V gene lost 1 base and the J gene lost 1 base, with 4 bases spanning the gap. Germline-derived CDR1 and CDR2 are DFQATT and SNEGSKA (reference sequence). The CDR3 is 13 amino acids. CDR3: CSARAGNTGELFF. CDR3 DNA sequence: TGCAGTGCTAGAGCGGGGAACACCGGGGAGCTGTTTTTT.

In its sample, this clonotype was seen a few times. The chain couples TRBV7-2 to TRBJ1-2; D ambiguous. V was cut by 3 bases and J by 8 bases, with 22 bases left in between. The CDR3 covers 16 residues. Germline V gives CDR1 SGHTA, CDR2 FQGNSA. CDR3 coding DNA: TGTGCCAGCAGCTTGGCTGCCACCGGGAGCAGCGGAGGCTACACCTTC. Amino acids: CASSLAATGSSGGYTF.

The sample holds many counts of this clonotype. V usage is TRBV7-2 and J usage is TRBJ2-5; D is possibly TRBD2 (5 bases). V was pared by 3 bases and J by 3 bases, with 14 bases between. CDR3 length: 15 amino acids. The germline V gene has CDR1 SGHTA and CDR2 FQGNSA. Here the CDR3 reads CASSFGRLGKETQYF. CDR3 bases: TGTGCCAGCAGCTTTGGGAGACTTGGCAAAGAGACCCAGTACTTC.

This clonotype was counted a few times. The rearrangement uses TRBV7-3 and TRBJ2-5; maybe TRBD1 (6 bases). The CDR3 is 15 residues long. In germline, CDR1 is SGHTA, CDR2 FQGTGA. V dropped 4 bases and J dropped 2 bases, with 14 bases sitting between them. This chain's CDR3 is CASSSTGRKQETQYF. The CDR3 nucleotides are TGTGCCAGCAGCTCCACAGGGCGAAAGCAAGAGACCCAGTACTTC.

This clonotype showed up just a few times. The chain carries TRBV3-1 and TRBJ2-1; D gene uncertain. V was clipped by 1 base and J by 8 bases, with 12 bases between them. The CDR3 is made up of 14 amino acids. Germline V gives CDR1 LGHDT, CDR2 YNNKEL (reference sequence). The chain's CDR3 is CASSQGPFSDEQFF. CDR3 DNA sequence: TGTGCCAGCAGCCAAGGCCCGTTTTCAGATGAGCAGTTCTTC.

The chain carries TRBV29-1 and TRBJ2-2; 7 nucleotides agree with TRBD1. Unmatched junction bases numbered 5, after V lost 7 bases and J lost 6 bases. Germline V gene data show CDR1 as SQVTM and CDR2 as ANQGSEA. The CDR3 length is 12 residues. CDR3 nucleotides: TGCAGCGGTGCCGGGACAGCCGGGGAGCTGTTTTTT. Residues: CSGAGTAGELFF.

The rearrangement joins TRBV7-9 to TRBJ2-5; TRBD1 aligns across 7 bases. CDR1 is SEHNR, CDR2 FQNEAQ, per germline (reference sequence). The CDR3 spans 14 residues. J gave up 2 bases and V 5 bases, and 5 bases lay outside the gene matches. CDR3 sequence reads: CASSMDRHQETQYF. CDR3 coding DNA: TGTGCCAGCAGCATGGACAGGCATCAAGAGACCCAGTACTTC.

The gene calls are TRBV5-6 and TRBJ1-2, with D possibly matching TRBD1 (5 bases). Trimming cost V 5 bases and J 4 bases, with 18 bases left between them. Germline V lookup: CDR1 SGHDT, CDR2 YYEEEE. The CDR3 runs 15 residues. In DNA, the CDR3 is TGTGCCAGCAGTATCGGGACCTATCGGTTCTATGGCTACACCTTC. It translates to CASSIGTYRFYGYTF.

This clonotype was seen a few times. This chain connects TRBV20-1 to TRBJ2-1; 8 bases are a match to TRBD1. This CDR3 is 19 amino acids long. CDR1 and CDR2 from the germline V gene are DFQATT and SNEGSKA (reference sequence). Trimming removed 6 bases from V and 0 bases from J; junction bases left unmatched: 19. The CDR3 spells CSAPRQGALGGTSYNEQFF. As DNA, the CDR3 is TGCAGTGCCCCGAGGCAGGGGGCGTTAGGGGGGACCTCCTACAATGAGCAGTTCTTC.

The genes are TRBV29-1 and TRBJ2-7; TRBD2 might be the D (5 bases). The V and J ends lost 8 bases and 0 bases respectively, with 14 bases between them. Germline CDR1 reads SQVTM; CDR2 reads ANQGSEA. This CDR3 has 13 residues. The CDR3 DNA follows: TGCAGCTTTATTGCGGGCATCTCCTACGAGCAGTACTTC. Its translation is CSFIAGISYEQYF.

This clonotype appeared a few times. The chain uses TRBV28 and TRBJ2-7; 7 bases align to TRBD1. V was clipped by 8 bases and J by 0 bases; unmatched bases: 13. From germline, CDR1 is MDHEN and CDR2 SYDVKM. This CDR3 spans 16 amino acids. The CDR3 reads CASYGTGDWSSYEQYF. As DNA, the CDR3 is TGTGCCAGCTATGGAACAGGGGATTGGAGCTCCTACGAGCAGTACTTC.

The gene calls are TRBV24-1 and TRBJ1-1; D is undetermined. The germline V gene has CDR1 KGHDR and CDR2 SFDVKD. The CDR3 length is 12 residues. V lost 7 bases, J lost 1 base, and 6 bases lay in between. The CDR3: CATRGPNTEAFF. CDR3 coding DNA: TGTGCCACCAGAGGGCCGAACACTGAAGCTTTCTTT.